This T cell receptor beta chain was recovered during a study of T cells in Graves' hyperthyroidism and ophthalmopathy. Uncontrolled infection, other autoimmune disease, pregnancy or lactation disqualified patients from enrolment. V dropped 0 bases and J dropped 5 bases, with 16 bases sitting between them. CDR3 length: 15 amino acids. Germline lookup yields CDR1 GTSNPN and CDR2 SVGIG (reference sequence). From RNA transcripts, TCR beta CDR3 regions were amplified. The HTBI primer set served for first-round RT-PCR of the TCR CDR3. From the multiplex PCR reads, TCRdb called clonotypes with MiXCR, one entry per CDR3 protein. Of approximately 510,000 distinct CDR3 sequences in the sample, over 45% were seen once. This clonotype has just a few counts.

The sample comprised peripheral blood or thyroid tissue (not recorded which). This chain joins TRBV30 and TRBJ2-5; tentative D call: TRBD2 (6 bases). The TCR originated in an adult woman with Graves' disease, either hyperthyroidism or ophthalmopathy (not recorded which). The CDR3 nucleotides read TGTGCCTGGAGTGTATTTGCGGGACTTTGGGAGACCCAGTACTTC. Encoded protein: CAWSVFAGLWETQYF.